The source of this TCR beta chain is a study of blood T cell repertoires in COVID-19. Study-wide context: The study drew acute and convalescent COVID-19 samples from the United States, Italy and Spain. T cells, B-cell-depleted T cells, or PBMCs supplied cDNA or gDNA.

Trimming took off 0 bases at V and 5 bases at J, with 10 bases between the two ends. The germline CDR1 and CDR2 sequences are LGHNA and YNFKEQ. The CDR3 length is 14 residues. Original methodology: Scientists estimated how many nucleated cells there were by amplifying reference gene primers. Data came from immunoSEQ multiplex PCR; TCRdb stores just in-frame clones and leaves some out. That table supplies the V and J calls and clone size; D and trimming were determined from the DNA. The repertoire consists of over 150,000 clones, with under 85% occurring once and the leading ten covering around 2.8%. The chain recombines TRBV4-2 with TRBJ2-5, with D perhaps TRBD2 (5 bases). Sequencing used peripheral blood. This TCR came from a man in his 70s with acute or convalescent COVID-19. Written as DNA, the CDR3 is TGTGCCAGCAGCCAAGAACCGGGCGGGGAGACCCAGTACTTC. Protein product: CASSQEPGGETQYF.